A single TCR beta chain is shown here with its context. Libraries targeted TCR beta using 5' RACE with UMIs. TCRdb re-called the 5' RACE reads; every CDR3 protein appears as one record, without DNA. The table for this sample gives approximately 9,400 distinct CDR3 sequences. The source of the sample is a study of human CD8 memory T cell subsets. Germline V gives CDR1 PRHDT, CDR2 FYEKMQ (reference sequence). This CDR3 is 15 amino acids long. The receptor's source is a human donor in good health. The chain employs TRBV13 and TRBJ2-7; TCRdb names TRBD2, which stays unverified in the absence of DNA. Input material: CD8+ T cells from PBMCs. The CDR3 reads CASSFLGRATYEQYF.